The TCR beta chain described here comes from a study of cytomegalovirus exposure and HLA in healthy donors. The PCR had 60 Vbeta and 13 Jbeta primers. Sequencing used immunoSEQ multiplex PCR; TCRdb keeps in-frame clones, though not all of them. The sample includes 150,000 to 200,000 clones, roughly 77% of them seen just once. The CDR3 runs to 15 residues. Germline V gives CDR1 MNHEY, CDR2 SVGAGI. V gave up 5 bases and J gave up 2 bases; unmatched junction bases: 8. This chain links TRBV6-5 with TRBJ2-7; 8 nucleotides align to TRBD1. The TCR originated in a male donor in good health and CMV-seronegative. Sequencing was done on a sample of PBMCs. The CDR3 reads CASSPPWTGPYEQYF. The DNA for the CDR3 is TGTGCCAGCAGTCCACCATGGACAGGGCCCTACGAGCAGTACTTC.